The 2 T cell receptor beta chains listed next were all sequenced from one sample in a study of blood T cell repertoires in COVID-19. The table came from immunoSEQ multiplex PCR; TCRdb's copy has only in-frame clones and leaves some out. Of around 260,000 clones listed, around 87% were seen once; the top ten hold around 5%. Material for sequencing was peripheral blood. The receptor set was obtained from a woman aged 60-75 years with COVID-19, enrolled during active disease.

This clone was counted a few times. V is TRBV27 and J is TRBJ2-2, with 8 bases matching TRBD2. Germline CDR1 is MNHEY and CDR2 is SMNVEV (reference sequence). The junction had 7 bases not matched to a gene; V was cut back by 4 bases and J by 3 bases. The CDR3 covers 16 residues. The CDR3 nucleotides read TGTGCCAGCAGTTGGGGTGAGACTAGCGACACCGGGGAGCTGTTTTTT. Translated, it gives CASSWGETSDTGELFF.

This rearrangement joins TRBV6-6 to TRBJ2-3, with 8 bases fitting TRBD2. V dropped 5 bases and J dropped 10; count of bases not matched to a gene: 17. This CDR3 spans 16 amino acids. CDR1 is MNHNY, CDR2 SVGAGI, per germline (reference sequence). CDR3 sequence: CASSPPGGSGESAQYF. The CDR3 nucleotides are TGTGCCAGCAGTCCCCCTGGGGGTAGCGGGGAGTCCGCGCAGTATTTT.